This T cell receptor beta chain comes out of a study of Ad26.COV2.S vaccination and SARS-CoV-2 variants. Whole-study findings and limits: The placebo group had lower spike-specific TCR breadth than the vaccine recipients did.

As for this clone: What it binds is unknown.

Here immunoSEQ multiplex PCR was the method, and the copy in TCRdb shows in-frame clones only, minus some. The table records about 440,000 clones, 80% to 95% of them present only once. Indicated treatment: roughly 20 received Ad26.COV2.S at low or high dose, single or two shots; about 5 received placebo; per-sample allocation not given. All samples were drawn on day 63, counting from the first vaccine or placebo injection. Trimming removed 4 bases from V and 6 bases from J, with 10 bases in between. The CDR3 is 13 amino acids. The germline V gene has CDR1 SGHRS and CDR2 YFSETQ. Source: peripheral blood, taken in a trial of Ad26.COV2.S vaccine versus placebo. The receptor comes from a person between 18 and 65 years old who received the Ad26.COV2.S COVID-19 vaccine or a placebo. The chain uses TRBV5-1 and TRBJ2-2; tentative D call: TRBD1 (6 bases). The CDR3 coding sequence is TGCGCCAGCAGCCCTCAGGGGCCCGGGGAGCTGTTTTTT. Its translation: CASSPQGPGELFF.